This note documents a single TCR beta chain sequence. This sample stems from a study of blood T cell repertoires in COVID-19. The overall study: Acute and convalescent COVID-19 specimens originated in the United States, Italy and Spain. PBMCs, B-cell-depleted T cells, or T cells provided the cDNA or gDNA that made up the material.

Original processing methods: Amplification of reference gene primers provided the estimated nucleated cell counts. Data came from immunoSEQ multiplex PCR; TCRdb stores just in-frame clones and leaves some out. V and J calls and clone size are as listed in that table; D and trimming were resolved from the DNA. The sample consists of 130,000 to 150,000 clones, 80% of them appearing once. Germline CDR1 reads SGHTA; CDR2 reads FQGNSA. With 2 bases removed from V and 1 base from J, the gap between germline ends came to 11 bases. The CDR3 has 16 amino acids. J is TRBJ2-2 and V is TRBV7-2; the D is unclear. The receptor comes from a man in his fifties or sixties with active or convalescent COVID-19. Sequences were obtained from peripheral blood. The CDR3 is CASSLRLLKNTGELFF. The CDR3 DNA sequence: TGTGCCAGCAGCTTACGACTCTTGAAGAACACCGGGGAGCTGTTTTTT.